Below are 30 T cell receptor beta chains sequenced from a single sample in a study of T-cell reconstitution after alpha-beta-depleted transplantation in children. As it was prepared, the TCRbeta library received unique molecular identifiers. MiXCR, run by TCRdb on the PCR reads, gives a single entry per CDR3 protein. The sample has about 980,000 distinct CDR3 sequences; about 31% are singletons. Sequences were derived from PBMCs, mostly from graft donor cells, sampled 360 days after TCRalphabeta/CD19-depleted stem cell transplant. The receptors come from a boy under three years old who had a stem cell transplant for SCID, so the T cells may come from the graft donor.

This clonotype was detected only a few times. V gene TRBV5-1 combines with J gene TRBJ2-5, with 11 bases identical to TRBD2. Germline CDR1 is SGHRS and CDR2 is YFSETQ. The CDR3 has 15 amino acids. The V gene end was trimmed by 3 bases and the J gene end by 4 bases; junction bases not matched to a gene: 5. The chain's CDR3 is CASSSQLAGAETQYF. CDR3 in DNA: TGCGCCAGCAGCTCCCAACTAGCGGGGGCAGAGACCCAGTACTTC.

This clonotype was observed a few times. The chain carries TRBV5-5 and TRBJ1-5, with D perhaps TRBD1 (6 bases). V lost 1 base and J lost 2, with 10 bases in between. Germline V CDR1 and CDR2: SGHKS, YYEKEE (reference sequence). This CDR3 is built from 15 residues. CDR3: CASSLIAGGNQPQHF. The CDR3 region has the DNA TGTGCCAGCAGCTTGATTGCAGGGGGCAATCAGCCCCAGCATTTT.

The genes are TRBV9 and TRBJ2-4, with 9 positions matching TRBD1. Per the germline V gene, CDR1 is SGDLS and CDR2 is YYNGEE. The CDR3 spans 15 residues. The V and J ends lost 3 bases and 2 bases, in that order; junction bases with no gene match: 3. CDR3 sequence (DNA): TGTGCCAGCAGCGGGGGGACAGGGACCAAAAACATTCAGTACTTC. Translated, it gives CASSGGTGTKNIQYF.

This clonotype was counted a few times. This chain links TRBV20-1 with TRBJ2-3, with TRBD2 identical over 13 bases. The CDR3 has 18 residues. J was trimmed by 8 bases and V by 3 bases; bases with no gene match: 17. Germline V CDR1 and CDR2: DFQATT, SNEGSKA (reference sequence). CDR3 region: CSARGGTSGAPSLGTQYF. The CDR3 DNA reads as TGCAGTGCTAGGGGCGGGACTAGCGGGGCCCCCTCATTGGGTACGCAGTATTTT.

This clonotype turned up a few times. The chain recombines TRBV7-8 with TRBJ2-3; D might be TRBD1 or TRBD2, each matching 6 bases. This CDR3 contains 18 residues. Trimming pared 3 bases from V and 3 bases from J, leaving 22 bases between. In germline, CDR1 is SGHVS, CDR2 FQNEAQ. The CDR3 DNA reads TGTGCCAGCAGCTTGTCATTGGGGGGCAGAAGGGGGACAGATACGCAGTATTTT. Amino acids: CASSLSLGGRRGTDTQYF.

The chain carries TRBV27 and TRBJ1-6; D perhaps matches TRBD1 (5 bases). Looked up from germline, CDR1 is MNHEY and CDR2 is SMNVEV (reference sequence). V was trimmed by 0 bases and J by 9 bases, leaving 33 bases between them. This CDR3 spans 22 amino acids. CDR3 DNA sequence: TGTGCCAGCAGTTTATCGATGGTGTGGGGCAACCGAGGGTTGACGGGAGGTTCACCCCTCCACTTT. Translated: CASSLSMVWGNRGLTGGSPLHF.

J is TRBJ1-5 and V is TRBV2; tentative D call: TRBD1 (5 bases). The germline gives CDR1 SNHLY, CDR2 FYNNEI. CDR3 size: 14 residues. V lost 4 bases and J lost 5, with 12 bases in between. CDR3 coding DNA: TGTGCCAGCAGTGGAGGGGTGGATTATCAGCCCCAGCATTTT. Translating it yields CASSGGVDYQPQHF.

The rearrangement uses TRBV12-3 or TRBV12-4 and TRBJ1-5; D not resolved. This CDR3 comprises 13 residues. Trimming left V 5 bases short and J 4 bases short, with 9 bases between. The CDR3 protein is CASSNGLNQPQHF. The CDR3 DNA reads TGTGCCAGCAGTAACGGCCTAAATCAGCCCCAGCATTTT.

The chain carries TRBV29-1 and TRBJ2-5; D is unresolved. This CDR3 region has 16 residues. Between the trimmed V and J ends, which lost 3 bases and 1 base, there was a span of 18 bases. Per germline, CDR1 SQVTM and CDR2 ANQGSEA. The CDR3 protein is CSVDTSSADLQETQYF. CDR3 DNA sequence: TGCAGCGTTGATACGTCGAGCGCCGACCTCCAAGAGACCCAGTACTTC. Based on the CDR3 plus reference TRBV29-1 and TRBJ2-5, the full variable domain is SAVISQKPSRDICQRGTSLTIQCQVDSQVTMMFWYRQQPGQSLTLIATANQGSEATYESGFVIDKFPISRPNLTFSTLTVSNMSPEDSSIYLCSVDTSSADLQETQYFGPGTRLLVL.

In its sample, this clonotype was seen a few times. The genes are TRBV7-3 and TRBJ1-1; tentatively, D is TRBD1 (6 bases). From germline, CDR1 is SGHTA and CDR2 FQGTGA. CDR3 length: 16 residues. V lost 1 base and J lost 3, with 15 bases in between. The CDR3 DNA reads TGTGCCAGCAGCTTAAGGAGTTCAGGGGATGACACTGAAGCTTTCTTT. The encoded protein is CASSLRSSGDDTEAFF.

The chain has TRBV12-5 and TRBJ2-2, with a possible D match to TRBD2 (5 bases). V dropped 0 bases and J dropped 5 bases, with 7 bases sitting between them. This CDR3 spans 14 amino acids. Germline-derived CDR1 and CDR2 are LGHNT and FRNRAP. The CDR3 sequence: CASGLVGSTGELFF. CDR3 bases: TGTGCTAGTGGTTTGGTAGGGAGTACCGGGGAGCTGTTTTTT.

The V call is TRBV5-1, the J call TRBJ2-1; D is ambiguous. This CDR3 is built from 14 residues. Deletions cut 0 bases from V and 6 bases from J, with 10 bases between. CDR1 and CDR2 from the germline V gene are SGHRS and YFSETQ. The CDR3 reads CASSLVGYPNEQFF. DNA for the CDR3: TGCGCCAGCAGCTTGGTTGGCTACCCCAATGAGCAGTTCTTC.

This clonotype was seen a few times. The genes are TRBV20-1 and TRBJ1-2; D remains ambiguous. Trimming removed 6 bases at V and 1 base at J, with 6 bases between. Germline-derived CDR1 and CDR2 are DFQATT and SNEGSKA (reference sequence). The CDR3 runs 11 residues. CDR3 DNA sequence: TGCAGTGCAGGGTTTAACTATGGCTACACCTTC. This gives the protein CSAGFNYGYTF.

This clonotype was recorded many times. V gene TRBV7-2 combines with J gene TRBJ2-3; the D is unclear. Trimming cost V 1 base and J 3 bases, with 11 bases left between them. Germline V gene lookup returns CDR1 SGHTA and CDR2 FQGNSA. This CDR3 is built from 15 residues. For the CDR3, the DNA is TGTGCCAGCAGCTTAGGGACGCAATTAACAGATACGCAGTATTTT. Its protein product is CASSLGTQLTDTQYF. The full variable domain, in which reference TRBV7-2 and TRBJ2-3 provide the parts outside the CDR3, is GAGVSQSPSNKVTEKGKDVELRCDPISGHTALYWYRQSLGQGLEFLIYFQGNSAPDKSGLPSDRFSAERTGGSVSTLTIQRTQQEDSAVYLCASSLGTQLTDTQYFGPGTRLTVL.

The chain joins TRBV14 to TRBJ2-3; D tentatively reads TRBD1 or TRBD2 (5 bases each). CDR1 and CDR2 from the germline V gene are SGHDN and FVKESK. With 1 base removed from V and 2 bases from J, the gap between germline ends came to 16 bases. CDR3 length: 17 amino acids. The CDR3 sequence is CASSQVRSGRVTDTQYF. Here the CDR3 DNA reads TGTGCCAGCAGCCAAGTAAGGTCGGGGCGGGTCACAGATACGCAGTATTTT. The full variable domain, completed using reference TRBV14 and TRBJ2-3, is EAGVTQFPSHSVIEKGQTVTLRCDPISGHDNLYWYRRVMGKEIKFLLHFVKESKQDESGMPNNRFLAERTGGTYSTLKVQPAELEDSGVYFCASSQVRSGRVTDTQYFGPGTRLTVL.

This chain joins TRBV11-2 and TRBJ1-5; 7 nucleotides match TRBD1. The V and J ends lost 2 bases and 4 bases, in that order; junction bases with no gene match: 11. CDR1 is SGHAT, CDR2 FQNNGV, per germline. The CDR3 is 17 amino acids. The chain's CDR3 is CASSLIDLRGKNQPQHF. CDR3 coding DNA: TGTGCCAGCAGCTTAATCGATCTCAGGGGGAAAAATCAGCCCCAGCATTTT.

V is TRBV7-2 and J is TRBJ1-4, with a weak D call TRBD1 (5 bases). The CDR3 is 15 amino acids. Trimming pared 5 bases from V and 1 base from J, leaving 11 bases between. Germline V gene data show CDR1 as SGHTA and CDR2 as FQGNSA. The CDR3: CASSTNRLTNEKLFF. The CDR3 nucleotides are TGTGCCAGCAGCACGAACAGGTTAACTAATGAAAAACTGTTTTTT.

The chain has TRBV20-1 and TRBJ2-7, with 12 bases aligning to TRBD1. The trim removed 3 bases at V and 6 bases at J, leaving 3 bases unmatched. The CDR3 consists of 13 residues. CDR1 and CDR2 from the germline V gene are DFQATT and SNEGSKA (reference sequence). The CDR3 DNA sequence: TGCAGTGCTAGGGGACAGGGGGCGTCCGAGCAGTACTTC. This encodes CSARGQGASEQYF.

This chain connects TRBV7-2 to TRBJ2-5; D not resolved. The length of the CDR3 is 11 residues. Germline assignment: CDR1 SGHTA and CDR2 FQGNSA. Between the trimmed V and J ends, which lost 7 bases and 5 bases, there was a span of 8 bases. CDR3 sequence (DNA): TGTGCCAGCATCGTAGGGGAGACCCAGTACTTC. This codes for CASIVGETQYF.

This clonotype was counted between two and nine times. V is TRBV5-1 and J is TRBJ2-7; maybe TRBD1 (5 bases). Germline lookup yields CDR1 SGHRS and CDR2 YFSETQ. This CDR3 is 15 amino acids long. The V end was cut by 2 bases, the J end by 0 bases, with 12 bases between. Written as DNA, the CDR3 is TGCGCCAGCAGCTTAATCCAGGGTGCCTCCTACGAGCAGTACTTC. This sequence encodes CASSLIQGASYEQYF.

This clonotype has a handful of counts. Here the CDR3 reads CASSSQANFVYEQYF. CDR3 bases: TGTGCCAGCAGCTCCCAGGCCAACTTCGTCTACGAGCAGTACTTC. This rearrangement joins TRBV7-9 to TRBJ2-7; no clear D. Per the germline V gene, CDR1 is SEHNR and CDR2 is FQNEAQ (reference sequence). The length of the CDR3 is 15 residues. Trimming shortened V by 4 bases and J by 3 bases, and 16 bases separated the two germline ends.

This clonotype was observed a handful of times. The genes are TRBV6-2 or TRBV6-3 and TRBJ1-2; D ambiguous. The CDR3 covers 14 residues. The germline gives CDR1 MNHEY, CDR2 SVGEGT. The V end was cut by 0 bases, the J end by 4 bases, with 9 bases between. The CDR3 region has the DNA TGTGCCAGCAGTTACTCGAGGGCGGTCTATGGCTACACCTTC. Its protein product is CASSYSRAVYGYTF.

In this sample, this clonotype turned up a few times. The chain combines TRBV5-1 with TRBJ2-1; 7 bases map to TRBD2. Germline CDR1 and CDR2: SGHRS and YFSETQ. The CDR3 is 14 residues long. The J segment lost 5 bases and the V segment lost 0 bases, leaving 2 bases of the junction unmatched. The chain's CDR3 is CASSLGGTNNEQFF. In DNA, the CDR3 is TGCGCCAGCAGCTTGGGCGGGACTAACAATGAGCAGTTCTTC.

The genes are TRBV20-1 and TRBJ2-1; 12 bases map to TRBD2. The CDR3 has 15 residues. Germline CDR1 reads DFQATT; CDR2 reads SNEGSKA (reference sequence). V gave up 3 bases and J gave up 3 bases; unmatched junction bases: 3. As DNA, the CDR3 is TGCAGTGCTAGGGAACTAGCGGGGGGCTACAATGAGCAGTTCTTC. Protein sequence: CSARELAGGYNEQFF.

This clonotype showed up just a few times. The V and J genes are TRBV5-1 and TRBJ1-1, with a tentative D call TRBD1 (5 bases). Trimming took 3 bases from V and 2 from J, leaving 14 bases between them. The germline gives CDR1 SGHRS, CDR2 YFSETQ. The CDR3 has 15 amino acids. In nucleotides, the CDR3 is TGCGCCAGCAGCTCCCTTTGGGGGGAAAACACTGAAGCTTTCTTT. Its translation is CASSSLWGENTEAFF. Full variable domain (outside the CDR3, taken from reference TRBV5-1 and TRBJ1-1): KAGVTQTPRYLIKTRGQQVTLSCSPISGHRSVSWYQQTPGQGLQFLFEYFSETQRNKGNFPGRFSGRQFSNSRSEMNVSTLELGDSALYLCASSSLWGENTEAFFGQGTRLTVV.

The chain carries TRBV10-1 and TRBJ2-3; 8 bases agree with TRBD2. Losses at the gene ends were 6 bases for V and 4 bases for J; bases not matched to a gene: 9. This CDR3 comprises 15 residues. CDR1 and CDR2 from the germline V gene are WNHNN and SYGVQD (reference sequence). The CDR3, as DNA: TGCGCCAGCAGCGGGGATAGCGGGATCCCAGATACGCAGTATTTT. It yields the protein CASSGDSGIPDTQYF.

This clonotype turned up a few times. The chain couples TRBV12-3 or TRBV12-4 to TRBJ2-2; D may be TRBD1 (5 bases). With 6 bases removed from V and 2 bases from J, the gap between germline ends came to 13 bases. This CDR3 contains 15 residues. CDR3: CASSNPRENTGELFF. The CDR3 DNA reads as TGTGCCAGCAGCAACCCCAGGGAAAACACCGGGGAGCTGTTTTTT.

The chain uses TRBV6-5 and TRBJ2-1; D is uncertain. CDR3 length: 11 residues. CDR1 is MNHEY, CDR2 SVGAGI, per germline. Between the trimmed V and J ends, which lost 4 bases and 9 bases, there was a span of 7 bases. DNA of the CDR3: TGTGCCAGCAGTTCGGTCAGTGAGCAGTTCTTC. Residues: CASSSVSEQFF.

The J gene is TRBJ2-7, the V gene TRBV12-3 or TRBV12-4; tentative D call: TRBD1 (5 bases). The CDR3 sequence is 17 residues long. Trimming took 1 base from V and 3 from J, leaving 19 bases between them. CDR3 DNA sequence: TGTGCCAGCAGTTTAGATGTGTCAGGGATGGGATTCTACGAGCAGTACTTC. Residues: CASSLDVSGMGFYEQYF.

This clonotype was detected a few times. The V call is TRBV18, the J call TRBJ1-2, with D maybe TRBD1 (5 bases). There are 12 residues in the CDR3. Trimming shortened V by 6 bases and J by 6 bases, and 11 bases separated the two germline ends. Germline loops: CDR1 KGHSH, CDR2 LQKENI. DNA for the CDR3: TGTGCCAGCTCCCCTATCAGGGATGGCTACACCTTC. Encoded protein: CASSPIRDGYTF.